This is a list of T cell receptor beta chains from one sample in a study of T-cell reconstitution after alpha-beta-depleted transplantation in children. TCRdb fed the PCR reads into MiXCR, producing one record per CDR3 protein. There are a few hundred thousand distinct CDR3 sequences in the sample; 25% to 30% occur only once, and approximately 39% lies in the top ten. The sequencing used PBMCs, collected before TCRalphabeta/CD19-depleted stem cell transplant. These receptors were taken from a boy under two years old with Wiskott-Aldrich syndrome, due to receive a stem cell transplant. Each CDR3 is given without its conserved first and last residue. Each record gives: V gene, CDR3 protein.

V gene: TRBV12-3/TRBV12-4; CDR3 protein: ASSLNRGSWDIQY
V gene: TRBV5-1; CDR3 protein: ASSLGTGGNEKLF
V gene: TRBV3-1; CDR3 protein: ASSPWGLADSYEQY
V gene: TRBV5-1; CDR3 protein: ASSAETAANTEAF
V gene: TRBV15; CDR3 protein: ATSRETSLGEQF
V gene: TRBV9; CDR3 protein: ASSVHPLLGTDTQY
V gene: TRBV27; CDR3 protein: ASSPSAGAADQPQH
V gene: TRBV20-1; CDR3 protein: SARGGLAGRIEQY
V gene: TRBV4-1; CDR3 protein: ASSQGDTGLGEQF
V gene: TRBV5-1; CDR3 protein: ASSLQQGASYGYT
V gene: TRBV5-1; CDR3 protein: ATGLRFNYGYT
V gene: TRBV28; CDR3 protein: ASSLEGAEQY
V gene: TRBV10-2; CDR3 protein: ASRTQSGTEAF
V gene: TRBV7-6; CDR3 protein: ASSLVDREKLF
V gene: TRBV20-1; CDR3 protein: SAPLGGRAAYEQY
V gene: TRBV27; CDR3 protein: ASSRRVSYGYT
V gene: TRBV5-1; CDR3 protein: ASSLMATGPHEQY
V gene: TRBV7-8; CDR3 protein: ASSGTGTGGYYEQY
V gene: TRBV28; CDR3 protein: ASSSRGTYLYGYT
V gene: TRBV20-1; CDR3 protein: SAPEGGIKDTQY
V gene: TRBV5-1; CDR3 protein: ASSLGARSYNEQF
V gene: TRBV6-5; CDR3 protein: ASKTSVVGRNTEAF
V gene: TRBV14; CDR3 protein: ASSLGTSPSNEQF
V gene: TRBV4-1; CDR3 protein: ASSPGTGLWQPQH
V gene: TRBV11-2; CDR3 protein: ASSRNRDRVPYT
V gene: TRBV20-1; CDR3 protein: SAPAAQWGYT
V gene: TRBV7-8; CDR3 protein: ASSLVRGSGRTDTQY
V gene: TRBV28; CDR3 protein: ASSFPGGSGELF
V gene: TRBV5-6; CDR3 protein: ASSLVSGGTYNEQF
V gene: TRBV7-2; CDR3 protein: ASSREGGGEQF
V gene: TRBV12-3/TRBV12-4; CDR3 protein: ASSLSEIGRF
V gene: TRBV20-1; CDR3 protein: STRLDKEAF
V gene: TRBV10-2; CDR3 protein: ASRGLAGVPSDEQF
V gene: TRBV10-3; CDR3 protein: AISESTSGQNSQETQY
V gene: TRBV29-1; CDR3 protein: SVAGGKGRVNTEAF
V gene: TRBV7-2; CDR3 protein: ASSRQVLAGVSYEQY
V gene: TRBV7-9; CDR3 protein: ASSLLAGVREQY
V gene: TRBV5-1; CDR3 protein: ASSPDGDTQY
V gene: TRBV12-3/TRBV12-4; CDR3 protein: ASRASGLAIEQY
V gene: TRBV11-1; CDR3 protein: ASSLGATSYSGANVLT
V gene: TRBV15; CDR3 protein: ATSSGRTGGASGYT
V gene: TRBV14; CDR3 protein: ASSQVGQTVEAF
V gene: TRBV27; CDR3 protein: ASSIRIYSYEQY
V gene: TRBV6-1; CDR3 protein: ASSRLAGDIAETQY
V gene: TRBV5-1; CDR3 protein: ASSPVTGPNNSPLH
V gene: TRBV10-3; CDR3 protein: AISESGAAQF
V gene: TRBV29-1; CDR3 protein: SVDLLGMEQF
V gene: TRBV6-6; CDR3 protein: ASSYNRDGYT
V gene: TRBV6-5; CDR3 protein: ASSYGTNQPQH
V gene: TRBV6-1; CDR3 protein: ASSEVFFRGVGTDTQY
V gene: TRBV20-1; CDR3 protein: SAREEPGQCSLSQYNEQF
V gene: TRBV4-1; CDR3 protein: ASNRLGTAPEKLF
V gene: TRBV4-1; CDR3 protein: ASSGLGLVYNEQF
V gene: TRBV5-1; CDR3 protein: ASSFRRDYGYT
V gene: TRBV5-1; CDR3 protein: ASSALLPNEQF
V gene: TRBV5-6; CDR3 protein: ASRLLPPTSANANEQF
V gene: TRBV7-2; CDR3 protein: ASSLSPSGRNEQF